This TCR beta chain originates from a study of control samples from healthy donors and cancer patients. Germline V lookup: CDR1 LNHDA, CDR2 SQIVND (reference sequence). The length of the CDR3 is 14 residues. After removal of 8 bases from V and 6 bases from J, the junction contained 9 bases not matched to a gene. Assay used: immunoSEQ multiplex PCR; TCRdb lists only in-frame clones, some missing. The data show approximately 94,000 clones, just over 90% seen once. This TCR was recovered from a woman aged 25 to 39 in good health. This chain links TRBV19 with TRBJ1-4; 7 bases fit TRBD1. The sample consisted of blood. The CDR3 is CASRHRDSHEKLFF. The CDR3 DNA follows: TGTGCCAGTCGTCACCGGGACAGCCATGAAAAACTGTTTTTT.